The T cell receptor (beta chain) under discussion was sequenced for a study of T cells after posttransplantation cyclophosphamide. Unmatched junction bases numbered 1, after V lost 1 base and J lost 2 bases. CDR3 size: 15 residues. Germline V lookup: CDR1 MNHEY, CDR2 SVGAGI. Clones were sequenced by immunoSEQ multiplex PCR, and TCRdb holds only the in-frame ones, with some missing. The repertoire holds about 32,000 clones, with around 90% as singletons. The receptor was isolated from a middle-aged woman with a blood cancer, CMV-positive, and with a related stem cell donor. The sequencing input was PBMCs. J is TRBJ2-1 and V is TRBV6-5; 8 positions agree with TRBD2. The CDR3 DNA sequence: TGTGCCAGCAGTTACTGGCGGGGGGCCTACAATGAGCAGTTCTTC. It yields the protein CASSYWRGAYNEQFF.